The 10 T cell receptor beta chains presented below share a single source sample, sequenced in a study of Graves' ophthalmopathy and Graves' hyperthyroidism. The authors amplified TCR beta CDR3 regions from RNA transcripts. The first round was an RT-PCR with HTBI primers, and the second round was a multiplex PCR. A single record per CDR3 protein comes from TCRdb applying MiXCR to the multiplex PCR reads. The data show roughly 51,000 distinct CDR3 sequences, around half seen once. The material sequenced was peripheral blood. Every receptor here comes from an adult man with Graves' ophthalmopathy.

The table lists this clonotype with many counts. The V call is TRBV9, the J call TRBJ2-2, with TRBD2 as a possible D gene (5 bases). This CDR3 is built from 18 residues. The V and J ends lost 3 bases and 5 bases respectively, with 23 bases between them. Germline CDR1 reads SGDLS; CDR2 reads YYNGEE. CDR3 bases: TGTGCCAGCAGCGAATCCGGGGAGCGGTTCCTTCGGACCGGGGAGCTGTTTTTT. Protein sequence: CASSESGERFLRTGELFF.

As concerns this clonotype: One end of the junction does not line up with germline, which may come from a read error. CDR3 residues: CASSFSGGLFF. The CDR3, as DNA: TGTGCCAGCAGCTTTAGCGGGGGGCTGTTTTTT. The V call is TRBV7-9, the J call TRBJ2-2; 9 nucleotides align to TRBD2. Germline CDR1 is SEHNR and CDR2 is FQNEAQ (reference sequence). The CDR3 loop spans 11 amino acids.

This clonotype was counted between two and nine times. The genes are TRBV19 and TRBJ2-1, with 8 nucleotides matching TRBD2. With 5 bases clipped from V and 12 bases from J, the junction kept 9 bases outside the gene matches. This CDR3 is built from 13 residues. Germline V lookup: CDR1 LNHDA, CDR2 SQIVND (reference sequence). The CDR3 loop reads CASSYSGKGTQFF. CDR3 bases: TGTGCCAGTAGTTATAGCGGGAAAGGCACGCAGTTCTTC.

Here the CDR3 DNA reads TGTGCCAGCAGCTTAGATCTATCGGGGGGCCGGTATTTCGGGCCCGGGGAGCTGTTTTTT. Protein product: CASSLDLSGGRYFGPGELFF. The J gene is TRBJ2-2, the V gene TRBV7-2, with a possible D match to TRBD2 (7 bases). The CDR3 spans 20 residues. Germline V gene sequence: CDR1 SGHTA, CDR2 FQGNSA. V dropped 1 base and J dropped 6 bases, with 27 bases sitting between them.

The rearrangement joins TRBV24-1 to TRBJ2-5; 10 nucleotides align to TRBD1. This CDR3 is built from 15 residues. Germline V gene data show CDR1 as KGHDR and CDR2 as SFDVKD. The trim removed 4 bases at V and 5 bases at J, leaving 6 bases unmatched. The CDR3 nucleotides are TGTGCCACCAGTGAGCCCGACAGGGGGCGTGAGACCCAGTACTTC. This codes for CATSEPDRGRETQYF.

This clonotype was seen just once. The rearrangement uses TRBV11-2 and TRBJ2-2, with D hard to call. CDR1 SGHAT and CDR2 FQNNGV come from the germline V gene. This CDR3 is built from 12 residues. V lost 2 bases to trimming and J lost 9 bases, with 7 bases between them. CDR3 sequence reads: CASSLMSWELFF. The CDR3 bases are TGTGCCAGCAGCTTAATGAGTTGGGAGCTGTTTTTT. Complete variable domain (other parts from reference TRBV11-2 and TRBJ2-2): EAGVAQSPRYKIIEKRQSVAFWCNPISGHATLYWYQQILGQGPKLLIQFQNNGVVDDSQLPKDRFSAERLKGVDSTLKIQPAKLEDSAVYLCASSLMSWELFFGEGSRLTVL.

The chain uses TRBV5-6 and TRBJ2-6; unclear D gene. This CDR3 has 17 amino acids. The germline CDR1 and CDR2 sequences are SGHDT and YYEEEE. V was trimmed by 6 bases and J by 2 bases, leaving 18 bases between them. The DNA of the CDR3 is TGTGCCAGCACTCCCGAGACAAGGATGGCTGGGGCCAACGTCCTGACTTTC. Encoded protein: CASTPETRMAGANVLTF. The full variable domain, completed using reference TRBV5-6 and TRBJ2-6, is DAGVTQSPTHLIKTRGQQVTLRCSPKSGHDTVSWYQQALGQGPQFIFQYYEEEERQRGNFPDRFSGHQFPNYSSELNVNALLLGDSALYLCASTPETRMAGANVLTFGAGSRLTVL.

There are many counts of this clonotype. The V and J genes are TRBV5-6 and TRBJ2-4; no definite D call. The V gene lost 6 bases and the J gene lost 7 bases, with 8 bases spanning the gap. The CDR3 has 11 amino acids. Germline CDR1 is SGHDT and CDR2 is YYEEEE. The CDR3 DNA reads as TGTGCCAGCACCGACGGGAACATTCAGTACTTC. This translates into CASTDGNIQYF.

By sample fraction, this clonotype is medium-sized. At one of its ends the junction is not consistent with the germline gene, which may arise from a read error. The chain has TRBV29-1 and TRBJ1-1; D remains ambiguous. The CDR3 totals 15 residues. Germline V lookup: CDR1 SQVTM, CDR2 ANQGSEA. As DNA, the CDR3 is TGCAGCGTGGAAGGTGCAGATTTAATGAACACTGAAGCTTTCTTT. Its translation: CSVEGADLMNTEAFF.

In the case of this clonotype: The CDR3 does not end in the conserved phenylalanine or tryptophan, so this is likely a read error. V is TRBV5-6 and J is TRBJ2-1; D is undetermined. V lost 3 bases, J lost 5 bases, and 15 bases lay in between. Germline-derived CDR1 and CDR2 are SGHDT and YYEEEE. The CDR3 totals 15 residues. This chain's CDR3 is CASSSQHSPNNEQFL. As DNA, the CDR3 is TGTGCCAGCAGCTCCCAGCATAGTCCGAACAATGAGCAGTTCCTC.